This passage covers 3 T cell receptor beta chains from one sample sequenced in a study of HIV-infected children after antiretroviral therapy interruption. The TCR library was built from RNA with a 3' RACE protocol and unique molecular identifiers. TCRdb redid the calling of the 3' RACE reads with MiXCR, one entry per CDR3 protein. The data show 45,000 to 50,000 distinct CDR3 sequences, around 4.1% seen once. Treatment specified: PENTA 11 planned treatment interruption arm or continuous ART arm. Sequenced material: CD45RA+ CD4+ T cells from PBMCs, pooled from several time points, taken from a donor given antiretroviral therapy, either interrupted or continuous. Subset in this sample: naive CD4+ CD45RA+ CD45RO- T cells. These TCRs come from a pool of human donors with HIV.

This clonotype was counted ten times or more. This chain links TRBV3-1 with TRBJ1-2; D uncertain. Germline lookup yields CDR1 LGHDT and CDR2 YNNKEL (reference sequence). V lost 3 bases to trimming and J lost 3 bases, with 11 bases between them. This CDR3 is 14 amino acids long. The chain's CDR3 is CASSHHGRDYGYTF. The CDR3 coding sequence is TGTGCCAGCAGCCACCACGGACGGGACTATGGCTACACCTTC.

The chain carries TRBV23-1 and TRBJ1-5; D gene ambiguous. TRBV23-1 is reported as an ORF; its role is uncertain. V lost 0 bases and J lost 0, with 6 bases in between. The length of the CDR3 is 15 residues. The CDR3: CASSQSSASNQPQHF. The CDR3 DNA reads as TGCGCCAGCAGTCAATCGAGTGCTAGCAATCAGCCCCAGCATTTT.

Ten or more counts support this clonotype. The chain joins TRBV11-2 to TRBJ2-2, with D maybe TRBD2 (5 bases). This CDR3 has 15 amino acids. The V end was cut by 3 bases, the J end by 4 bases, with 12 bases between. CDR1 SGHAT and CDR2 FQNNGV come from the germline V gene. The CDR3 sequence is CASSLGGLSTGELFF. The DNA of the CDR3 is TGTGCCAGCAGCTTGGGCGGGCTGTCCACCGGGGAGCTGTTTTTT.